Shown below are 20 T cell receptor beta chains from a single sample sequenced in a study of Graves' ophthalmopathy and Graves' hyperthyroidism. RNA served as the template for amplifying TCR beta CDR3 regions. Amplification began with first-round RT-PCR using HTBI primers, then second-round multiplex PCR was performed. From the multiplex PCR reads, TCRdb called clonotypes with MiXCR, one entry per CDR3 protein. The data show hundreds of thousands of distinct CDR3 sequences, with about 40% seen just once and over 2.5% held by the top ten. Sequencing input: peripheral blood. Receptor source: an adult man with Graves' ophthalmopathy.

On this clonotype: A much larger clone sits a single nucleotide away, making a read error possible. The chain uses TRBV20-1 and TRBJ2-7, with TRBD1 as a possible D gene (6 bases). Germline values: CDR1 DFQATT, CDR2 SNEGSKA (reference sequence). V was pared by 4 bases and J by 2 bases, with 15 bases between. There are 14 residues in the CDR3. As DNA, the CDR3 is TGCAGTGCTATAAACCGGGACAAGACCTACGAGCAGTACTTC. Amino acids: CSAINRDKTYEQYF.

The CDR3 DNA reads TGTGCCAGCAGTGGTTTGGTACTCGGGGAGCTCAATCAGCCCCAGCATTTT. This encodes CASSGLVLGELNQPQHF. This chain links TRBV2 with TRBJ1-5; no firm D call. The germline CDR1 and CDR2 sequences are SNHLY and FYNNEI. Trimming cost V 4 bases and J 3 bases, with 19 bases left between them. The CDR3 runs 17 residues.

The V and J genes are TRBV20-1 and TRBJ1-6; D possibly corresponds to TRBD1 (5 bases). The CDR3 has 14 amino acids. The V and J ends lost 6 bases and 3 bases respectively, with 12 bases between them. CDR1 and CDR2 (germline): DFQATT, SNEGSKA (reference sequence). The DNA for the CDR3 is TGCAGTGCCCCTCAGGGAGACTATAATTCACCCCTCCACTTT. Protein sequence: CSAPQGDYNSPLHF.

The CDR3 nucleotides read TGTGCCAGCAGTGCCCTCCGGGACACTAAGAACACTGAAGCTTTCTTT. Protein product: CASSALRDTKNTEAFF. The chain combines TRBV7-2 with TRBJ1-1, with D possibly being TRBD1 (6 bases). The ends were cut back, 6 bases at V and 1 base at J, with 18 bases in the middle. This CDR3 spans 16 amino acids. In germline, CDR1 is SGHTA, CDR2 FQGNSA.

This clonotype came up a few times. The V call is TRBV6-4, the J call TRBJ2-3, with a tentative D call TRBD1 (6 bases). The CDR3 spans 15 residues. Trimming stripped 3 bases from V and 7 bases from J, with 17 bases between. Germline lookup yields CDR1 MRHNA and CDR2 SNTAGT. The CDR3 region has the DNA TGTGCCAGCAGTGAAGGAACAGGGCAGGGGCATACGCAGTATTTT. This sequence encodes CASSEGTGQGHTQYF.

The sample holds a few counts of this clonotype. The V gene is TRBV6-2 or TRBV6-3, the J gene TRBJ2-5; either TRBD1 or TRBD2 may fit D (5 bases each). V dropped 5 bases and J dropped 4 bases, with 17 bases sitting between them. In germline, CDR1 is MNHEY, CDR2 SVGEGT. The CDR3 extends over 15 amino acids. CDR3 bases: TGTGCCAGCAGTGGAGGACATAGGGGCGCAGAGACCCAGTACTTC. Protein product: CASSGGHRGAETQYF.

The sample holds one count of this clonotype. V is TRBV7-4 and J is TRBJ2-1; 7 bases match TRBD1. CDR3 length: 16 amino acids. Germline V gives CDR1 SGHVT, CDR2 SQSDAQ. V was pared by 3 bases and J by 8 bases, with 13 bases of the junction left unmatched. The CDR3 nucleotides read TGTGCCAGCAGCTTCCCACAGGGGCCGCCTTCGGATGAGCAGTTCTTC. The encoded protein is CASSFPQGPPSDEQFF.

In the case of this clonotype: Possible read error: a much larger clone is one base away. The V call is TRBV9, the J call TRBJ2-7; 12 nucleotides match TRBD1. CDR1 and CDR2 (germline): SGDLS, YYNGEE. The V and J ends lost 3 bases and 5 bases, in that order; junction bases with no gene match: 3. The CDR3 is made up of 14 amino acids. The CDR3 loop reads CASSAGTGGHEQYF. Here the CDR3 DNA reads TGTGCCAGCAGCGCCGGGACAGGGGGCCACGAGCAGTACTTC. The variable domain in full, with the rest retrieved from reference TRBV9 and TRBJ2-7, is DSGVTQTPKHLITATGQRVTLRCSPRSGDLSVYWYQQSLDQGLQFLIQYYNGEERAKGNILERFSAQQFPDLHSELNLSSLELGDSALYFCASSAGTGGHEQYFGPGTRLTVT.

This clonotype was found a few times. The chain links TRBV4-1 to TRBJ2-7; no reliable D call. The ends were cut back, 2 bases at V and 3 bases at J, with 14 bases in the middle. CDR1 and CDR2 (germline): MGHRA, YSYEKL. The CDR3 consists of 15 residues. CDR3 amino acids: CASSQPGRTRYEQYF. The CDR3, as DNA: TGCGCCAGCAGCCAACCAGGTCGAACGCGCTACGAGCAGTACTTC.

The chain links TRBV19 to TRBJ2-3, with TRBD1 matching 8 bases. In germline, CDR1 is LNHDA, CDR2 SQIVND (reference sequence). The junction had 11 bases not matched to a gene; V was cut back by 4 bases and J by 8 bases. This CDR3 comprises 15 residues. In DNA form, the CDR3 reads TGTGCCAGTAGTACCCTATGGACAGGGAGCCCTACGCAGTATTTT. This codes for CASSTLWTGSPTQYF. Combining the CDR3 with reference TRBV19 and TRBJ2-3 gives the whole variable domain DGGITQSPKYLFRKEGQNVTLSCEQNLNHDAMYWYRQDPGQGLRLIYYSQIVNDFQKGDIAEGYSVSREKKESFPLTVTSAQKNPTAFYLCASSTLWTGSPTQYFGPGTRLTVL.

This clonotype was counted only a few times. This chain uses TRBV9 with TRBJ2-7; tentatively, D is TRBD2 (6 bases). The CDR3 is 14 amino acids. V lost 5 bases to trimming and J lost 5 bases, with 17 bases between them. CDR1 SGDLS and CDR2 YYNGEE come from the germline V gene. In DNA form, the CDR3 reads TGTGCCAGCAGTTTATGGTCCGGGAGCAACGAGCAGTACTTC. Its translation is CASSLWSGSNEQYF.

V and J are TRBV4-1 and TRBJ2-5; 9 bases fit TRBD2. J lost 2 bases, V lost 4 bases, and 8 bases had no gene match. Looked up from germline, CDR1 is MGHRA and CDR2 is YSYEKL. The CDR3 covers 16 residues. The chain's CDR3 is CASSPFGRGGQETQYF. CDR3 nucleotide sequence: TGCGCCAGCAGCCCTTTTGGGCGGGGGGGACAAGAGACCCAGTACTTC.

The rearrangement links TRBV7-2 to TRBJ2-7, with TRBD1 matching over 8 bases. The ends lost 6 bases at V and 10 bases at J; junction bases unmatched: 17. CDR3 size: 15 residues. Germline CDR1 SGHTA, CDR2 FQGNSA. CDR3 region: CASRYGQGDISQQYF. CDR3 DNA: TGTGCCAGCAGGTACGGACAGGGCGATATATCGCAACAGTACTTC. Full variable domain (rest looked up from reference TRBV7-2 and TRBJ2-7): GAGVSQSPSNKVTEKGKDVELRCDPISGHTALYWYRQSLGQGLEFLIYFQGNSAPDKSGLPSDRFSAERTGGSVSTLTIQRTQQEDSAVYLCASRYGQGDISQQYFGPGTRLTVT.

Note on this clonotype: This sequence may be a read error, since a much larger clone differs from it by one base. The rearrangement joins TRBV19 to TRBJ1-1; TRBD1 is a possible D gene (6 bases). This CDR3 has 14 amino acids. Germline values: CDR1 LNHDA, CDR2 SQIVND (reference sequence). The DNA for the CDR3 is TGTGCCAGCTTTTACGGGGGGCGAAGCACTGATGCTTTCTTT. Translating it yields CASFYGGRSTDAFF.

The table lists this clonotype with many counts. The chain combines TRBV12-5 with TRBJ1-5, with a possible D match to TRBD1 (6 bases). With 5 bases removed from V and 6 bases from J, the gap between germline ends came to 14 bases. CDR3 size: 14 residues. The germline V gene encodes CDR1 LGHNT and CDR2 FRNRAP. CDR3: CASGPWGGGQPQHF. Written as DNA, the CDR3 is TGTGCTAGTGGTCCGTGGGGAGGGGGTCAGCCCCAGCATTTT. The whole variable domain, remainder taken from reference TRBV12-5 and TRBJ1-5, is DARVTQTPRHKVTEMGQEVTMRCQPILGHNTVFWYRQTMMQGLELLAYFRNRAPLDDSGMPKDRFSAEMPDATLATLKIQPSEPRDSAVYFCASGPWGGGQPQHFGDGTRLSIL.

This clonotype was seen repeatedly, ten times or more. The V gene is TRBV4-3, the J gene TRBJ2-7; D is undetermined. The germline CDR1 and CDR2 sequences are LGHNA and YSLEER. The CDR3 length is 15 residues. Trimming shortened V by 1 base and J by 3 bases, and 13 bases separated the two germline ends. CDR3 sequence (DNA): TGCGCCAGCAGCCAAGGTGTAGGGCAGCTCTACGAGCAGTACTTC. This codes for CASSQGVGQLYEQYF.

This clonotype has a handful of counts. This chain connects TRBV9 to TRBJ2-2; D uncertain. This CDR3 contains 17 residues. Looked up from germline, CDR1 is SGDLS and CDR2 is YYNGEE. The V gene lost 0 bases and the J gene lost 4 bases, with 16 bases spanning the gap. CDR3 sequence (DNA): TGTGCCAGCAGCGTAGTTGGAAGAATAATAGGCACCGGGGAGCTGTTTTTT. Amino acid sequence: CASSVVGRIIGTGELFF.

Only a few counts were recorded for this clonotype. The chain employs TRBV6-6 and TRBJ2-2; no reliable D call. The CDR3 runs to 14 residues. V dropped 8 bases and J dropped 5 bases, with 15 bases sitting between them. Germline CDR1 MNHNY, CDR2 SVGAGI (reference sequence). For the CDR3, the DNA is TGTGCCAGCCGGGCCTCGAGTAGTACCGGGGAGCTGTTTTTT. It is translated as CASRASSSTGELFF.

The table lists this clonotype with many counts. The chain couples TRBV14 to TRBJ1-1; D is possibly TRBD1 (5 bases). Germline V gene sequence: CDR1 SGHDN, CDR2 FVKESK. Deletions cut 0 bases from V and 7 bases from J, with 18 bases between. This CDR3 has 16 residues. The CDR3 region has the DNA TGTGCCAGCAGCCAAGACGGGAAGGGGAAAAATAATGAAGCTTTCTTT. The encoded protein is CASSQDGKGKNNEAFF. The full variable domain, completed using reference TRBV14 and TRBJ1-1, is EAGVTQFPSHSVIEKGQTVTLRCDPISGHDNLYWYRRVMGKEIKFLLHFVKESKQDESGMPNNRFLAERTGGTYSTLKVQPAELEDSGVYFCASSQDGKGKNNEAFFGQGTRLTVV.

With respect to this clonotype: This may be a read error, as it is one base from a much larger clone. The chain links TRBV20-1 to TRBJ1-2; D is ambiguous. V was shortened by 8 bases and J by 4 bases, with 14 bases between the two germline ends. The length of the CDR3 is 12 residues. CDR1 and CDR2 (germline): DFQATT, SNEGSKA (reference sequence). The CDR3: CSIEDRSYGYTF. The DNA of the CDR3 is TGCAGTATCGAGGACCGCAGCTATGGCTACACCTTC.